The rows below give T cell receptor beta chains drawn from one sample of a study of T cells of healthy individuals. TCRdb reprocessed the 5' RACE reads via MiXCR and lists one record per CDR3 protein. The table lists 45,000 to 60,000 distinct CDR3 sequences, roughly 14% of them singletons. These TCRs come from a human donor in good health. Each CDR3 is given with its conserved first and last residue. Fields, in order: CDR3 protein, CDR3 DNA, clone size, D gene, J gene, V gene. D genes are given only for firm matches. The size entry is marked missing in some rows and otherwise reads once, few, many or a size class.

CDR3: CASSAGGPKTGNTEAFF
DNA: TGCGCCAGCAGCGCCGGGGGGCCCAAAACAGGGAACACTGAAGCTTTCTTT
size: .
D: .
J: TRBJ1-1
V: TRBV5-1

CDR3: CASSPPGTGMNQPQHF
DNA: TGTGCCAGCAGTCCACCCGGGACAGGAATGAATCAGCCCCAGCATTTT
size: .
D: TRBD1
J: TRBJ1-5
V: TRBV12-3/TRBV12-4

CDR3: CASSLAYTGGPRGYTF
DNA: TGTGCCAGCAGTTTAGCCTACACAGGGGGCCCGCGTGGCTACACCTTC
size: .
D: TRBD1
J: TRBJ1-2
V: TRBV27

CDR3: CASSTGEWEQFF
DNA: TGCGCCAGCAGTACCGGGGAGTGGGAGCAGTTCTTC
size: many
D: .
J: TRBJ2-1
V: TRBV5-1

CDR3: CASSTPGQGQETQYF
DNA: TGTGCCAGCAGCACACCGGGACAGGGCCAAGAGACCCAGTACTTC
size: .
D: TRBD1
J: TRBJ2-5
V: TRBV7-9

CDR3: CSPRGGISYEQYF
DNA: TGCAGTCCCAGAGGGGGGATATCCTACGAGCAGTACTTC
size: many
D: .
J: TRBJ2-7
V: TRBV20-1

CDR3: CASSLTAGRSYEQYF
DNA: TGTGCCAGCAGCTTGACCGCCGGCCGATCCTACGAGCAGTACTTC
size: medium-sized
D: .
J: TRBJ2-7
V: TRBV5-6

CDR3: CASSLPSIAEAFF
DNA: TGTGCCAGTAGTCTCCCTTCAATTGCTGAAGCTTTCTTT
size: many
D: .
J: TRBJ1-1
V: TRBV19

CDR3: CASSWGPKLGNTEAFF
DNA: TGTGCCAGCAGTTGGGGACCCAAATTGGGGAACACTGAAGCTTTCTTT
size: .
D: .
J: TRBJ1-1
V: TRBV6-6

CDR3: CASSHRPGTGGRNDRNQPQHF
DNA: TGCGCCAGCAGCCATCGCCCCGGGACAGGGGGAAGGAATGATAGGAATCAGCCCCAGCATTTT
size: .
D: TRBD1
J: TRBJ1-5
V: TRBV4-3

CDR3: CASSNRGFTDTQYF
DNA: TGTGCCAGCAGCAACAGGGGCTTCACAGATACGCAGTATTTT
size: few
D: TRBD1
J: TRBJ2-3
V: TRBV5-5

CDR3: CSARDQGGTYNEQFF
DNA: TGCAGTGCTAGAGATCAAGGGGGGACCTACAATGAGCAGTTCTTC
size: few
D: .
J: TRBJ2-1
V: TRBV20-1

CDR3: CASSLDRTSAEAFF
DNA: TGTGCCAGCAGTTTGGACAGGACGAGCGCTGAAGCTTTCTTT
size: many
D: TRBD1
J: TRBJ1-1
V: TRBV27

CDR3: CSANGLNSGYEQYF
DNA: TGCAGTGCGAACGGTTTGAATAGCGGATACGAGCAGTACTTC
size: many
D: .
J: TRBJ2-7
V: TRBV20-1

CDR3: CSVLGGFTDTQYF
DNA: TGCAGCGTCCTGGGGGGGTTCACAGATACGCAGTATTTT
size: many
D: TRBD2
J: TRBJ2-3
V: TRBV29-1

CDR3: CASSVTGGIFTEAFF
DNA: TGTGCCAGCAGTGTCACAGGGGGGATCTTCACTGAAGCTTTCTTT
size: few
D: TRBD1
J: TRBJ1-1
V: TRBV6-1

CDR3: CASSSGGTSGMNEQYF
DNA: TGCGCCAGCAGTTCCGGGGGGACTAGCGGGATGAACGAGCAGTACTTC
size: few
D: TRBD2
J: TRBJ2-7
V: TRBV5-1

CDR3: CASTPTGGTGELFF
DNA: TGTGCCAGCACGCCAACAGGGGGCACCGGGGAGCTGTTTTTT
size: many
D: TRBD1
J: TRBJ2-2
V: TRBV25-1

CDR3: CSATRTSGTLREETQYF
DNA: TGCAGTGCTACCCGGACTAGCGGAACCCTCCGGGAAGAGACCCAGTACTTC
size: .
D: TRBD2
J: TRBJ2-5
V: TRBV20-1

CDR3: CASFRQVGGNEQFF
DNA: TGTGCCAGCTTCCGACAGGTCGGGGGCAATGAGCAGTTCTTC
size: .
D: .
J: TRBJ2-1
V: TRBV5-4

CDR3: CASSLRTGSYGYTF
DNA: TGCGCCAGCAGCCTTCGGACAGGGTCCTATGGCTACACCTTC
size: many
D: TRBD1
J: TRBJ1-2
V: TRBV4-3

CDR3: CASSQDSQGNDGYTF
DNA: TGCGCCAGCAGCCAAGATTCGCAGGGCAATGATGGCTACACCTTC
size: few
D: .
J: TRBJ1-2
V: TRBV4-3

CDR3: CASRIYAATNNEQFF
DNA: TGTGCCAGCAGAATTTACGCAGCGACAAACAATGAGCAGTTCTTC
size: many
D: .
J: TRBJ2-1
V: TRBV28

CDR3: CASSLESAGITEAFF
DNA: TGTGCCAGCAGCTTAGAGAGCGCCGGCATCACTGAAGCTTTCTTT
size: many
D: .
J: TRBJ1-1
V: TRBV7-2

CDR3: CASSLWGGYTF
DNA: TGTGCCAGCAGCTTATGGGGTGGCTACACCTTC
size: many
D: .
J: TRBJ1-2
V: TRBV7-2

CDR3: CSAERGYQETQYF
DNA: TGCAGTGCCGAGCGGGGGTACCAAGAGACCCAGTACTTC
size: many
D: TRBD2
J: TRBJ2-5
V: TRBV20-1

CDR3: CASSASGATGNTIYF
DNA: TGTGCCAGCAGTGCGTCCGGGGCAACTGGAAACACCATATATTTT
size: .
D: .
J: TRBJ1-3
V: TRBV6-1

CDR3: CASSQDQGGTGNTIYF
DNA: TGTGCCAGCAGCCAAGATCAAGGAGGCACTGGAAACACCATATATTTT
size: many
D: .
J: TRBJ1-3
V: TRBV3-1

CDR3: CASSVSGGLHEQYF
DNA: TGTGCCAGCAGCGTATCCGGGGGGCTCCACGAGCAGTACTTC
size: many
D: .
J: TRBJ2-7
V: TRBV9

CDR3: CASSSRGGGETQYF
DNA: TGTGCCAGCAGCTCTCGAGGGGGCGGGGAGACCCAGTACTTC
size: .
D: TRBD1
J: TRBJ2-5
V: TRBV7-8

CDR3: CAWTEADTEAFF
DNA: TGTGCCTGGACGGAGGCGGACACTGAAGCTTTCTTT
size: .
D: .
J: TRBJ1-1
V: TRBV30

CDR3: CSPKCWDKYNEQFF
DNA: TGCAGCCCTAAATGCTGGGACAAATACAATGAGCAGTTCTTC
size: many
D: .
J: TRBJ2-1
V: TRBV29-1

CDR3: CASRITTGGSGEQYF
DNA: TGTGCCAGCAGAATTACAACAGGGGGATCTGGGGAGCAGTACTTC
size: many
D: TRBD1
J: TRBJ2-7
V: TRBV7-2

CDR3: CSANRRGSEQFF
DNA: TGCAGTGCCAACAGACGGGGGAGTGAGCAGTTCTTC
size: .
D: .
J: TRBJ2-1
V: TRBV20-1

CDR3: CASSPNTGGAEAFF
DNA: TGCGCCAGCAGCCCAAATACAGGGGGGGCTGAAGCTTTCTTT
size: few
D: TRBD1
J: TRBJ1-1
V: TRBV5-1